These 14 T cell receptor beta chains were sequenced from one sample in a study of PD-L1 blockade in urothelial cancer. Assay: immunoSEQ multiplex PCR; the TCRdb copy retains only in-frame clones and omits some. The table records around 49,000 clones, 88% of them present only once. Time point reported: peripheral blood 6 weeks after treatment start. Sample: PBMCs, taken around atezolizumab (anti-PD-L1) treatment. The receptors shown here come from a man aged 55 to 70 with urothelial cancer.

This chain links TRBV7-2 with TRBJ2-5; TRBD2 is a possible D gene (6 bases). CDR3 length: 15 residues. Per germline, CDR1 SGHTA and CDR2 FQGNSA. V was cut by 4 bases and J by 1 base, with 13 bases left in between. CDR3 loop: CASSYSPGLQETQYF. The CDR3 DNA is TGTGCCAGCAGCTACTCACCGGGACTCCAAGAGACCCAGTACTTC.

The chain is built from TRBV28 and TRBJ1-1; D is ambiguous. The CDR3 extends over 12 amino acids. The germline V gene encodes CDR1 MDHEN and CDR2 SYDVKM. V was trimmed by 4 bases and J by 5 bases, leaving 8 bases between them. Here the CDR3 DNA reads TGTGCCAGCAGTTCACAGAATACTGAAGCTTTCTTT. Translated, it gives CASSSQNTEAFF.

This chain joins TRBV9 and TRBJ2-1; weak D call: TRBD1 (5 bases). The ends were cut back, 5 bases at V and 4 bases at J, with 19 bases in the middle. CDR3 length: 16 residues. The germline V gene encodes CDR1 SGDLS and CDR2 YYNGEE. CDR3 amino acids: CASSITTGQMYNEQFF. DNA of the CDR3: TGTGCCAGCAGTATCACGACTGGACAAATGTACAATGAGCAGTTCTTC.

CDR3 in amino acids: CASFGGRAGDTQYF. The CDR3 nucleotides are TGCGCCAGCTTCGGGGGGCGCGCGGGAGATACGCAGTATTTT. The chain recombines TRBV10-1 with TRBJ2-3; possibly TRBD2 for D (7 bases). Looked up from germline, CDR1 is WNHNN and CDR2 is SYGVQD (reference sequence). V lost 8 bases, J lost 5 bases, and 17 bases lay in between. The CDR3 totals 14 residues.

The V and J genes are TRBV10-3 and TRBJ1-1; TRBD1 matches at 8 bases. This CDR3 spans 16 amino acids. V dropped 0 bases and J dropped 6; count of bases not matched to a gene: 9. The germline V gene encodes CDR1 ENHRY and CDR2 SYGVKD. This CDR3 is CAISESHGAGGAEAFF. In DNA form, the CDR3 reads TGTGCCATCAGTGAGTCTCACGGAGCAGGGGGCGCTGAAGCTTTCTTT.

CDR3 sequence reads: CASSLLSAYEQYF. The CDR3 DNA sequence: TGTGCCAGCAGCTTATTGAGCGCGTACGAGCAGTACTTC. The rearrangement joins TRBV7-2 to TRBJ2-7, with D unresolved. This CDR3 region has 13 residues. V dropped 2 bases and J dropped 4 bases, with 9 bases sitting between them. CDR1 and CDR2 from the germline V gene are SGHTA and FQGNSA.

The rearrangement links TRBV10-3 to TRBJ1-1, with 9 bases lining up with TRBD1. The trim removed 7 bases at V and 0 bases at J, leaving 15 bases unmatched. Germline V gene lookup returns CDR1 ENHRY and CDR2 SYGVKD. The CDR3 sequence is 18 residues long. The CDR3 sequence is CAIKRDRVLKSLNTEAFF. The CDR3 bases are TGTGCCATCAAAAGGGACAGGGTCCTGAAATCCCTGAACACTGAAGCTTTCTTT.

This chain connects TRBV2 to TRBJ2-2; D remains ambiguous. Germline V gene lookup returns CDR1 SNHLY and CDR2 FYNNEI. Trimming stripped 4 bases from V and 7 bases from J, with 10 bases between. This CDR3 is built from 13 residues. The CDR3 here is CASSVARIGELFF. In nucleotides, the CDR3 is TGTGCCAGCAGTGTCGCGCGTATCGGGGAGCTGTTTTTT.

CDR3 in DNA: TGTGCCAGCAGCCCTCAGGCGGGGGGCTCCTACAATGAGCAGTTCTTC. Its translation: CASSPQAGGSYNEQFF. The J gene is TRBJ2-1, the V gene TRBV7-2, with 8 bases matching TRBD2. Germline V gene lookup returns CDR1 SGHTA and CDR2 FQGNSA. Trimming removed 5 bases from V and 0 bases from J; junction bases left unmatched: 6. The CDR3 has 16 amino acids.

The chain carries TRBV5-1 and TRBJ1-1; D is perhaps TRBD1 (6 bases). The V gene's germline CDR1 is SGHRS and CDR2 YFSETQ. This CDR3 is 13 amino acids long. V shed 6 bases and J shed 5 bases, with 14 bases lying between them. As DNA, the CDR3 is TGCGCCAGCATCGACGAGGGGGGGACTGAAGCTTTCTTT. It codes for CASIDEGGTEAFF. Combining the CDR3 with reference TRBV5-1 and TRBJ1-1 gives the whole variable domain KAGVTQTPRYLIKTRGQQVTLSCSPISGHRSVSWYQQTPGQGLQFLFEYFSETQRNKGNFPGRFSGRQFSNSRSEMNVSTLELGDSALYLCASIDEGGTEAFFGQGTRLTVV.

The chain uses TRBV4-1 and TRBJ1-4; D not certain. The V gene's germline CDR1 is MGHRA and CDR2 YSYEKL. The germline V and J ends were trimmed by 0 bases and 3 bases, with 17 bases remaining between them. The CDR3 sequence is 18 residues long. The CDR3 DNA sequence: TGCGCCAGCAGCCAAGATCGGGTTACTTCTCGGCCTAATGAAAAACTGTTTTTT. Amino acid sequence: CASSQDRVTSRPNEKLFF.

CDR3 sequence (DNA): TGTGCCAGCAGCCCCACCGTGGGGGGTAGGAGGGGGGAGCTGTTTTTT. This encodes CASSPTVGGRRGELFF. The rearrangement links TRBV5-4 to TRBJ2-2, with D tentatively TRBD2 (6 bases). CDR1 is SGHNT, CDR2 YYREEE, per germline (reference sequence). The CDR3 totals 16 residues. Trimming stripped 4 bases from V and 8 bases from J, with 21 bases between.

This clone was seen only a few times. The chain employs TRBV30 and TRBJ2-7; maybe TRBD1 (5 bases). Germline V gene sequence: CDR1 GTSNPN, CDR2 SVGIG (reference sequence). The CDR3 totals 13 residues. Trimming left V 0 bases short and J 6 bases short, with 12 bases between. In nucleotides, the CDR3 is TGTGCCTGGAGTGTAGGGGCGCCGGGCGAGCAGTACTTC. It codes for CAWSVGAPGEQYF. Using reference TRBV30 and TRBJ2-7 for the parts outside the CDR3, the full variable domain is SQTIHQWPATLVQPVGSPLSLECTVEGTSNPNLYWYRQAAGRGLQLLFYSVGIGQISSEVPQNLSASRPQDRQFILSSKKLLLSDSGFYLCAWSVGAPGEQYFGPGTRLTVT.

V and J are TRBV19 and TRBJ2-1; D may be TRBD1 (8 bases). V gave up 6 bases and J gave up 1 base, with 22 bases separating them. This CDR3 spans 18 amino acids. Germline CDR1 LNHDA, CDR2 SQIVND (reference sequence). CDR3 loop: CASRRLAGGGGSYNEQFF. DNA of the CDR3: TGTGCCAGTAGGCGACTAGCAGGGGGCGGTGGGTCCTACAATGAGCAGTTCTTC.